This note documents a single T cell receptor (beta chain) sequence. Its antigen is still unknown. Base qualities are missing; no much larger clone stands one base away. This sample stems from a study of OX40 agonist ivuxolimab in advanced cancers. For the study in its entirety: Ivuxolimab, which targeted the costimulatory receptor OX40 (CD134), was an agonistic, fully human IgG2 monoclonal antibody. Intravenous ivuxolimab was administered to patients every 2 weeks at six dose levels: 0.01, 0.1, 0.3, 1.5, 3 and 10 mg/kg. Of the 52 patients in dose escalation, about 20 had hepatocellular carcinoma, around 15 had melanoma, 9 had renal cell carcinoma and 9 had head and neck cancer. In the dose-escalation cohort, 82.7% of patients were male, and the mean age was about 55 years, with a range of about 23 to 80. Prior anti-PD-1, anti-PD-L1 or anti-CTLA-4 therapy was permitted, and roughly two fifths of dose-escalation patients had received checkpoint inhibitors. Partial responses occurred in three dose-escalation patients: two with cutaneous melanoma and one with hepatocellular carcinoma. The purpose of peripheral TCRbeta sequencing was to test whether ivuxolimab changed TCR sequence diversity and led to clonal T-cell expansion. The monotherapy dose-escalation portion (N of about 49 patients) of the phase I ivuxolimab trial is reported in the paper. Paper-wide results and their limitations: After ivuxolimab, CD8+ T cells had more expanded clones than CD4+ T cells on average. Which antigens the clonally expanded peripheral T cells were specific for was not determined. At doses of 0.1 to 3.0 mg/kg, clonal expansion of both CD4+ and CD8+ T cells in blood was seen between baseline and week 6. Partial responders in the 0.1-3.0 mg/kg groups had among the lowest normalized peripheral clonal expansion, especially among CD8+ T cells. Low levels of normalized T-cell clonal expansion were also shown by some nonresponding patients.

Genomic DNA was extracted from sorted cells for sequencing of the TCRbeta CDR3 region. TCRbeta CDR3 regions were sequenced using the immunoSEQ Assay. The source is immuneACCESS, and TCRdb retained only in-frame sequences with V and J called. Part of the clones is not carried over; for the studies checked, unresolved V genes explain less than half of this, and the remainder is unexplained. The sample table contains about 12,000 clones; only one count was recorded for around 80% of them. Over 13% of the sample rests with the top ten. Patients with a history of autoimmune disease or receiving systemic immunosuppression were excluded from the trial. In every dose cohort, peripheral blood was drawn for TCR sequencing at baseline, cycle 4 day 1, and cycle 7 day 1. The samples were drawn from a first-in-human, open-label, multicenter phase I dose-escalation trial of ivuxolimab. Adults with locally advanced or metastatic melanoma, renal cell carcinoma, hepatocellular carcinoma or head and neck squamous cell carcinoma were enrolled in the trial. Before TCR sequencing, CD4+ T cells and CD8+ T cells were sorted from peripheral blood as separate populations.

This receptor was taken from an adult with an advanced solid tumor such as melanoma, head and neck, liver or kidney cancer. The starting material was CD4+ or CD8+ T cells sorted from blood, obtained in a trial of the OX40 agonist ivuxolimab.

The CDR3 reads as follows: CASSRTGSGNEQFF. The DNA reads as follows: TGTGCCAGCAGCCGGACGGGGTCTGGGAATGAGCAGTTCTTC. This chain is built from TRBV11-2 and TRBJ2-1; the D gene is possibly TRBD2, with 5 bases matching. Reading from cysteine to phenylalanine, the CDR3 counts 14 amino acids. Just the 42-base CDR3 DNA is kept, in frame starting at base 1. CDR1 SGHAT and CDR2 FQNNGV are derived from the germline V gene. The trim is 5 bases for V and 7 bases for J, with a gap of 15 bases between the germline ends.